A selection of T cell receptor beta chains follows, all from one sample in a study of long-term antiretroviral therapy in people with HIV. Profiled with immunoSEQ multiplex PCR; TCRdb holds only in-frame clones, not every one. This sample yields about 6,500 clones, of which around 85% are seen a single time; less than 3% belongs to the top ten. The input for sequencing was unsorted PBMCs, taken 3.7 years after starting antiretroviral therapy. These receptors came from a woman aged 45-59 years with HIV. The CDR3 runs from the conserved cysteine through the conserved F or W. D genes are given only for firm matches. The listing skips clone size in some rows; elsewhere it reads once, few, many or a size class.

DNA	CDR3	size	D	V	J
TGTGCCAGTAGCTTGGCACAGCCCTATGGCTACACCTTC	CASSLAQPYGYTF	few	-	TRBV19	TRBJ1-2
TGTGCCAGCAGTGCCGGGACACTGATTTACAATGAGCAGTTCTTC	CASSAGTLIYNEQFF	-	-	TRBV6-5	TRBJ2-1
TGTGCCAGCAGCTTAGGGACTAGCGTGTACGAGCAGTACTTC	CASSLGTSVYEQYF	-	TRBD2	TRBV7-9	TRBJ2-7
TGCGCCAGCAGCCAAGACCGGACAGGGAGTAATGAGCAGTTCTTC	CASSQDRTGSNEQFF	-	TRBD1	TRBV4-1	TRBJ2-1
TGTGCCAGCAGCAAAGCGCTGAGAGGGAGACCCTACGAGCAGTACTTC	CASSKALRGRPYEQYF	-	-	TRBV21-1	TRBJ2-7
TGTGCCAGCAGCTTAGCGGGACACCATCAAGAGACCCAGTACTTC	CASSLAGHHQETQYF	-	-	TRBV11-2	TRBJ2-5
TGTGCCAGCAGTCCCCAGATGACTCTGGAGGAGCAGTACTTC	CASSPQMTLEEQYF	-	-	TRBV28	TRBJ2-7
TGCGCCAGCAGCACCCGTAGGGGGCGTAGTACTGAAGCTTTCTTT	CASSTRRGRSTEAFF	-	TRBD1	TRBV4-1	TRBJ1-1
TGTGCCAGCAGTGCCCGCGGGGTCGAGCAGTTCTTC	CASSARGVEQFF	-	-	TRBV6-1	TRBJ2-1
TGTGCCATCAGTGAGTCTGTTCAGAATCAGCCCCAGCATTTT	CAISESVQNQPQHF	-	-	TRBV10-3	TRBJ1-5
TGCGCCAGCAGCCCCCCGAGCTCCTACAATGAGCAGTTCTTC	CASSPPSSYNEQFF	-	-	TRBV5-1	TRBJ2-1
TGTGCCAGCAGCCTTGGAGGGAGGACAGGCGATGAGCAGTTCTTC	CASSLGGRTGDEQFF	-	-	TRBV7-2	TRBJ2-1
TGTGCCAGCAGTCCCGGGACACATGAAGCTTTCTTT	CASSPGTHEAFF	-	-	TRBV9	TRBJ1-1
TGCGCCAGCAGCGGGGGGACACCACGAGATACGCAGTATTTT	CASSGGTPRDTQYF	-	-	TRBV5-1	TRBJ2-3
TGTGCCACCACCCTTTCGGGAAGGGGGCATCTTCAGCCCCAGCATTTT	CATTLSGRGHLQPQHF	-	TRBD1	TRBV28	TRBJ1-5
TGTGCCAGCAGCGCCGCTGGGGCCAACGTCCTGACTTTC	CASSAAGANVLTF	-	-	TRBV7-9	TRBJ2-6
TGCGCCAGCAGCCAACCGGGACTAACAACCTACGAGCAGTACTTC	CASSQPGLTTYEQYF	-	TRBD2	TRBV4-1	TRBJ2-7
TGTGCCAGTAGTATAGCCCCGGACAGGGTGTATGGCTACACCTTC	CASSIAPDRVYGYTF	-	TRBD1	TRBV19	TRBJ1-2
TGTGCCAGCAGTTCAGGACTAGTCACAGATACGCAGTATTTT	CASSSGLVTDTQYF	-	TRBD2	TRBV27	TRBJ2-3
TGTGCCAGCAGTGGACTAGCGGGAGACACAGATACGCAGTATTTT	CASSGLAGDTDTQYF	-	TRBD2	TRBV28	TRBJ2-3
TGTGCCAGCAGCATAACTCCGGGACTGGAGTTCTTC	CASSITPGLEFF	-	-	TRBV7-8	TRBJ2-1
TGTGCCAGCAGTGAAGAGTTCGGGGGTTCCTACGAGCAGTACTTC	CASSEEFGGSYEQYF	few	-	TRBV6-1	TRBJ2-7
TGTGCCAGCAGCGGTGTTACCGGGACAGGGATAAATACGCAGTATTTT	CASSGVTGTGINTQYF	-	TRBD1	TRBV5-4	TRBJ2-3
TGCGCCAGCGGAGGGACAGTCACAGATACGCAGTATTTT	CASGGTVTDTQYF	-	-	TRBV10-2	TRBJ2-3
TGTGCCAGCAGCGTCGGGACAGGGGTGTGGGTTGAGCAGTTCTTC	CASSVGTGVWVEQFF	-	TRBD1	TRBV9	TRBJ2-1
TGTGCCAGCAGTTACACGGGAGGCAATATGAATGAGCAGTTCTTC	CASSYTGGNMNEQFF	-	TRBD2	TRBV6-5	TRBJ2-1
TGCAGCGTTGTATGGGAGAACTCCTACGAGCAGTACTTC	CSVVWENSYEQYF	few	-	TRBV29-1	TRBJ2-7
TGTGCCAGCAGTCTCCAGGGGAATGGCTACACCTTC	CASSLQGNGYTF	-	-	TRBV6-4	TRBJ1-2
TGTGCCAGCAGACCGGGACTAGCCACCTATAATGAGCAGTTCTTC	CASRPGLATYNEQFF	-	TRBD2	TRBV7-9	TRBJ2-1
TGTGCCAGCAGCGTCTCTTCGAAGACAGGGGTTTACAATGAGCAGTTCTTC	CASSVSSKTGVYNEQFF	-	TRBD1	TRBV9	TRBJ2-1
TGTGCCAGCAGCTTCGGGCAGGGGGCCGAGACCCAGTACTTC	CASSFGQGAETQYF	-	TRBD1	TRBV7-6	TRBJ2-5
TGTGCCAGCAACACGGGGGATGTGTCCTACAATGAGCAGTTCTTC	CASNTGDVSYNEQFF	medium-sized	-	TRBV7-9	TRBJ2-1
TGTGCCAGCAGCCTCGGTATAGCGGGAGAAGAGACCCAGTACTTC	CASSLGIAGEETQYF	-	TRBD2	TRBV7-9	TRBJ2-5
TGTGCCAGCAGTGAGCAGGGGGCGGAGCAGCCCCAGCATTTT	CASSEQGAEQPQHF	-	TRBD1	TRBV2	TRBJ1-5
TGTGCCAGCAGCTTAGCCCCCCAGAGTGGGGGTAACACTGAAGCTTTCTTT	CASSLAPQSGGNTEAFF	-	-	TRBV11-3	TRBJ1-1
TGTGCCAGCAGCTTGGACGGGCTCCAGTACTTC	CASSLDGLQYF	-	-	TRBV5-8	TRBJ2-7
TGCAGCGTTGCTATTAGCGGGAGCCCCCCAGATACGCAGTATTTT	CSVAISGSPPDTQYF	-	TRBD2	TRBV29-1	TRBJ2-3
TGTGCCAGCCTCCGGACGGGGAGTATAAGCTACACCTTC	CASLRTGSISYTF	-	-	TRBV6-5	TRBJ1-2
TGTGCCAGCAGTTTACCCATAAGGGGGTACGAGCAGTACTTC	CASSLPIRGYEQYF	-	-	TRBV28	TRBJ2-7
TGTGCCAGCAGCTTAGCGGCAGGTCCCTACGAGCAGTACTTC	CASSLAAGPYEQYF	-	-	TRBV7-9	TRBJ2-7
TGTGCCTGGAGTGTACTTTACAGGGGTGAAGCTTTCTTT	CAWSVLYRGEAFF	-	TRBD1	TRBV30	TRBJ1-1
TGTGCCAGCAGCGCCCAACCTGGAAACACCATATATTTT	CASSAQPGNTIYF	-	-	TRBV11-2	TRBJ1-3
TGTGCCAGCAGTCCAGGGGCTCCAGATACGCAGTATTTT	CASSPGAPDTQYF	-	-	TRBV7-8	TRBJ2-3
TGTGCCAGCAGTAAACCCGGGACAGGGACCAATGAGCAGTTCTTC	CASSKPGTGTNEQFF	-	TRBD1	TRBV6-5	TRBJ2-1
TGTGCCAGCAGCGTAGGGTATGAGCGGGAGCTGAGCACCGGGGAGCTGTTTTTT	CASSVGYERELSTGELFF	-	TRBD2	TRBV9	TRBJ2-2
TGCGCCAGCAGCCCCGCGAAGGCGGAGACCCAGTACTTC	CASSPAKAETQYF	once	-	TRBV4-1	TRBJ2-5
TGTGCCAGCAGCTTAGATGTCACAGATACGCAGTATTTT	CASSLDVTDTQYF	-	-	TRBV7-6	TRBJ2-3
TGCAGCGTCGACATTGGACGGAATCTTAACTATGGCTACACCTTC	CSVDIGRNLNYGYTF	-	-	TRBV29-1	TRBJ1-2
TGTGCCAGCAGCGAGATGTCAAAGCAAACCGAAGCTTTCTTT	CASSEMSKQTEAFF	-	-	TRBV9	TRBJ1-1
TGCGCCAGCAGCCAAATGCTAGGAACTAACTATGGCTACACCTTC	CASSQMLGTNYGYTF	-	-	TRBV4-3	TRBJ1-2
TGTGCCAGCAGCCGCATGGCGAACACTGAAGCTTTCTTT	CASSRMANTEAFF	-	-	TRBV7-9	TRBJ1-1
TGTGCCATCAGTGAGCCGAAATACAATGAGCAGTTCTTC	CAISEPKYNEQFF	-	-	TRBV10-3	TRBJ2-1
TGTGCCAGCAGTTTGGGGACAGGGGGCTTCTACGAGCAGTACTTC	CASSLGTGGFYEQYF	-	TRBD1	TRBV27	TRBJ2-7
TGTGCCAGCTCACTCTCCCTTGCGGGTACCACCGGGGAGCTGTTTTTT	CASSLSLAGTTGELFF	-	-	TRBV18	TRBJ2-2
TGTGCCAGCAGTTCCCATAGCGGGAGGGGTCCCTTTTACAATGAGCAGTTCTTC	CASSSHSGRGPFYNEQFF	-	TRBD2	TRBV27	TRBJ2-1
TGTGCCAGCAGTTTAGGGACGGGATTCTACGAGCAGTACTTC	CASSLGTGFYEQYF	-	-	TRBV27	TRBJ2-7
TGTGCCAGCAGTTATTCCGGACTAGCGGGAGCAGATACGCAGTATTTT	CASSYSGLAGADTQYF	-	TRBD2	TRBV6-5	TRBJ2-3
TGTGCCAGCACCTTGGGGGCCACCTACGAGCAGTACTTC	CASTLGATYEQYF	-	-	TRBV28	TRBJ2-7